The following is a TCR beta chain sequence with its context. The data originate from a study of cytomegalovirus exposure and HLA in healthy donors. Study background: Earlier work reported approximately 110 million unique TCR beta sequences from 150 million to 200 million T cells. Caucasian-associated ancestry cluster membership applied to 75% to 85% of under 450 genotyped donors.

With 60 Vbeta and 13 Jbeta primers, the PCR was carried out. Sequencing used immunoSEQ multiplex PCR; TCRdb keeps in-frame clones, though not all of them. Of fewer than 250,000 clones in the sample, 80% to 90% were seen once. The sample was PBMCs. This sequence was found in a man between 25 and 39 years old in good health and CMV-seronegative.

CDR3 sequence: CAWSAAGRITGELFF. The CDR3 DNA reads TGTGCCTGGAGTGCGGCGGGACGAATCACCGGGGAGCTGTTTTTT. The chain uses TRBV30 and TRBJ2-2, with a weak D call TRBD2 (6 bases). There are 15 residues in the CDR3. Germline V gene sequence: CDR1 GTSNPN, CDR2 SVGIG (reference sequence). V lost 1 base to trimming and J lost 4 bases, with 13 bases between them.